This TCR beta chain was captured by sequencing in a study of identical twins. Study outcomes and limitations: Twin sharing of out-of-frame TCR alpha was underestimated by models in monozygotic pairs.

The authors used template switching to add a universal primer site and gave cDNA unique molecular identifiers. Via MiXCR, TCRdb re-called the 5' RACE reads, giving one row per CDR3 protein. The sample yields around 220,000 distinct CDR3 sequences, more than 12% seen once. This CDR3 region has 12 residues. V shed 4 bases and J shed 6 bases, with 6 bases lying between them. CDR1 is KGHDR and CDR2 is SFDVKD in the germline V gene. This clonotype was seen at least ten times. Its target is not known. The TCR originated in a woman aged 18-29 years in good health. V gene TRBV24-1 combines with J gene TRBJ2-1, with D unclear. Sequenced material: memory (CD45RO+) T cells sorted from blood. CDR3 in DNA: TGTGCCACCAGTGAGAGCACCAATGAGCAGTTCTTC. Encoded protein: CATSESTNEQFF.